This passage covers 29 T cell receptor beta chains from one sample sequenced in a study of Ad26.COV2.S vaccination and SARS-CoV-2 variants. TCRdb's table, derived via immunoSEQ multiplex PCR, lists solely in-frame clones and lacks some. The sample contains about 350,000 clones, 92% of which appear only once. This material consisted of peripheral blood, taken after recovery from COVID-19. Receptor source: a human donor who had recovered from COVID-19.

This clone has a single count. The chain is built from TRBV6-6 and TRBJ1-4, with D unresolved. V lost 8 bases to trimming and J lost 0 bases, with 10 bases between them. Per the germline V gene, CDR1 is MNHNY and CDR2 is SVGAGI (reference sequence). The length of the CDR3 is 14 residues. Here the CDR3 reads CASATVATNEKLFF. The CDR3 bases are TGTGCCAGCGCGACCGTTGCAACTAATGAAAAACTGTTTTTT.

This rearrangement joins TRBV7-6 to TRBJ1-6; a weak D match, TRBD1 (5 bases). Per germline, CDR1 SGHVS and CDR2 FNYEAQ. The CDR3 length is 15 residues. The V end lost 0 bases, the J end lost 6 bases, and 9 bases lay between the germline ends. As DNA, the CDR3 is TGTGCCAGCAGCTTAGCTGGGGACCCTAATTCACCCCTCCACTTT. It codes for CASSLAGDPNSPLHF.

The V call is TRBV10-3, the J call TRBJ1-1, with a weak D call TRBD1 (5 bases). Germline V CDR1 and CDR2: ENHRY, SYGVKD. The CDR3 length is 13 residues. Trimming took 5 bases from V and 3 from J, leaving 10 bases between them. CDR3 coding DNA: TGTGCCATCAGTTATACGGGGGACACTGAAGCTTTCTTT. Translating it yields CAISYTGDTEAFF.

The J gene is TRBJ2-1, the V gene TRBV27, with D maybe TRBD1 (5 bases). The CDR3 length is 15 residues. Between the trimmed V and J ends, which lost 0 bases and 2 bases, there was a span of 8 bases. Germline lookup yields CDR1 MNHEY and CDR2 SMNVEV (reference sequence). CDR3: CASSLSGVPYNEQFF. The CDR3 region has the DNA TGTGCCAGCAGTTTATCAGGGGTCCCCTACAATGAGCAGTTCTTC.

This rearrangement joins TRBV20-1 to TRBJ2-5; D perhaps matches TRBD1 (6 bases). Germline V CDR1 and CDR2: DFQATT, SNEGSKA (reference sequence). There are 11 residues in the CDR3. Trimming took off 4 bases at V and 5 bases at J, with 8 bases between the two ends. In nucleotides, the CDR3 is TGCAGTGCTACGCAGGGGGAGACCCAGTACTTC. This encodes CSATQGETQYF.

The V call is TRBV6-5, the J call TRBJ2-1; D is unresolved. There are 14 residues in the CDR3. The germline V gene encodes CDR1 MNHEY and CDR2 SVGAGI. Trimming cost V 2 bases and J 8 bases, with 13 bases left between them. This CDR3 is CASSYRLEWDEQFF. The CDR3 bases are TGTGCCAGCAGTTACAGGTTAGAGTGGGATGAGCAGTTCTTC.

This chain links TRBV6-5 with TRBJ1-5, with unresolved D. V lost 7 bases and J 3 bases, leaving 16 bases between the germline ends. The CDR3 sequence is 15 residues long. CDR1 and CDR2 (germline): MNHEY, SVGAGI. The CDR3 nucleotides are TGTGCCAGCACTGTTACCCAGGACTACAATCAGCCCCAGCATTTT. Protein: CASTVTQDYNQPQHF.

The table lists this clone with a count of one. The CDR3, as DNA: TGTGCCAGCTCACTCCGGACAGGAGGCTACGAGCAGTACTTC. This codes for CASSLRTGGYEQYF. This sequence joins TRBV18 and TRBJ2-7; TRBD1 matches 7 bases. CDR1 is KGHSH and CDR2 is LQKENI in the germline V gene. Unmatched junction bases numbered 6, after V lost 4 bases and J lost 3 bases. The CDR3 is made up of 14 amino acids.

This chain links TRBV27 with TRBJ2-2; 7 nucleotides match TRBD2. V shed 0 bases and J 2 bases; nucleotides not matched to a gene: 6. This CDR3 has 17 amino acids. CDR1 is MNHEY and CDR2 is SMNVEV in the germline V gene (reference sequence). Here the CDR3 reads CASSLSGTTGNTGELFF. For the CDR3, the DNA is TGTGCCAGCAGTTTATCTGGGACTACAGGAAACACCGGGGAGCTGTTTTTT.

On this clone: In the same sample, other DNA sequences code for this CDR3. This chain links TRBV25-1 with TRBJ1-1; D is unresolved. Between the trimmed V and J ends, which lost 3 bases and 3 bases, there was a span of 5 bases. The CDR3 has 12 amino acids. From germline, CDR1 is MGHDK and CDR2 SYGVNS. CDR3 in amino acids: CASSDRYTEAFF. CDR3 nucleotides: TGTGCCAGCAGTGACAGGTACACTGAAGCTTTCTTT.

The J gene is TRBJ2-1, the V gene TRBV18; weak D call: TRBD1 (6 bases). Germline values: CDR1 KGHSH, CDR2 LQKENI. This CDR3 region has 15 residues. V lost 1 base, J lost 7 bases, and 14 bases lay in between. CDR3 amino acids: CASSPQQGIANEQFF. CDR3 nucleotides: TGTGCCAGCTCACCACAACAGGGAATAGCGAATGAGCAGTTCTTC.

Here the CDR3 reads CASSLLGLQETQYF. CDR3 bases: TGTGCCAGCAGCTTGCTGGGACTTCAAGAGACCCAGTACTTC. V gene TRBV7-8 combines with J gene TRBJ2-5; TRBD2 is a possible D gene (6 bases). CDR3 length: 14 residues. The V and J ends lost 3 bases and 2 bases respectively, with 10 bases between them. The germline V gene has CDR1 SGHVS and CDR2 FQNEAQ.

The chain recombines TRBV5-1 with TRBJ2-5; D perhaps matches TRBD1 (6 bases). The CDR3 is 12 residues long. V lost 4 bases and J lost 2, with 6 bases in between. CDR1 and CDR2 (germline): SGHRS, YFSETQ. CDR3: CASSGQQETQYF. Here the CDR3 DNA reads TGCGCCAGCAGCGGACAGCAAGAGACCCAGTACTTC.

The chain uses TRBV6-1 and TRBJ2-7; the match to TRBD1 covers 9 bases. Losses at the gene ends were 4 bases for V and 0 bases for J; bases not matched to a gene: 7. Germline assignment: CDR1 MNHNS and CDR2 SASEGT. The CDR3 extends over 16 amino acids. The CDR3 spells CASSALGQGTSYEQYF. The CDR3 DNA reads TGTGCCAGCAGTGCCCTAGGACAGGGGACCTCCTACGAGCAGTACTTC.

This clone was counted a few times. The chain links TRBV27 to TRBJ1-2, with 7 bases that match TRBD1. Germline trimming cut 2 bases from V and 5 bases from J; bases unmatched to any gene: 5. The CDR3 runs 14 residues. Germline V lookup: CDR1 MNHEY, CDR2 SMNVEV (reference sequence). The CDR3 spells CASSLTPGGYGYTF. The CDR3 DNA reads TGTGCCAGCAGTTTAACCCCAGGGGGTTATGGCTACACCTTC.

In DNA, the CDR3 is TGCGCCAGCAGTGTCCTGCCGAACACTGAAGCTTTCTTT. Protein product: CASSVLPNTEAFF. The rearrangement uses TRBV10-1 and TRBJ1-1; D gene unclear. V lost 4 bases and J lost 1, with 7 bases in between. This CDR3 is 13 amino acids long. Germline V gives CDR1 WNHNN, CDR2 SYGVQD (reference sequence).

The rearrangement joins TRBV11-2 to TRBJ2-6; D gene ambiguous. V was cut by 2 bases and J by 7 bases, with 18 bases left in between. From germline, CDR1 is SGHAT and CDR2 FQNNGV. This CDR3 region has 17 residues. The CDR3 nucleotides read TGTGCCAGCAGCTTACGGATCGGTCGCGGAAGAGCCAACGTCCTGACTTTC. Residues: CASSLRIGRGRANVLTF. Based on the CDR3 plus reference TRBV11-2 and TRBJ2-6, the full variable domain is EAGVAQSPRYKIIEKRQSVAFWCNPISGHATLYWYQQILGQGPKLLIQFQNNGVVDDSQLPKDRFSAERLKGVDSTLKIQPAKLEDSAVYLCASSLRIGRGRANVLTFGAGSRLTVL.

The rearrangement uses TRBV6-1 and TRBJ2-3; a possible D gene is TRBD2 (6 bases). The germline V gene has CDR1 MNHNS and CDR2 SASEGT. The CDR3 runs to 16 residues. Trimming shortened V by 4 bases and J by 6 bases, and 20 bases separated the two germline ends. The CDR3 sequence: CASSGRGSPLADTQYF. The CDR3 bases are TGTGCCAGCAGTGGGCGAGGTAGTCCTCTAGCGGATACGCAGTATTTT.

The chain combines TRBV9 with TRBJ1-3, with 7 positions matching TRBD1. The CDR3 contains 15 residues. Germline CDR1 reads SGDLS; CDR2 reads YYNGEE. Trimming took 0 bases from V and 6 from J; bases not matched to a gene: 6. The DNA of the CDR3 is TGTGCCAGCAGCGTAGGTAAACAGGGGCTAAACACCATATATTTT. The encoded protein is CASSVGKQGLNTIYF.

The chain carries TRBV6-2 or TRBV6-3 and TRBJ2-3; the match to TRBD2 covers 10 bases. Germline CDR1 is MNHEY and CDR2 is SVGEGT. The CDR3 consists of 14 residues. J gave up 3 bases and V 6 bases, and 3 bases lay outside the gene matches. CDR3 residues: CASSGLAETDTQYF. CDR3 coding DNA: TGTGCCAGCAGCGGACTAGCGGAGACAGATACGCAGTATTTT.

The chain couples TRBV10-3 to TRBJ2-2; 9 nucleotides match TRBD2. The CDR3 covers 19 residues. Germline lookup yields CDR1 ENHRY and CDR2 SYGVKD. With 3 bases clipped from V and 7 bases from J, the junction kept 18 bases outside the gene matches. CDR3 loop: CAISEPNAPSGAASGELFF. CDR3 coding DNA: TGTGCCATCAGTGAACCGAATGCGCCTAGCGGGGCTGCGAGCGGGGAGCTGTTTTTT.

A single count supports this clone. The V gene is TRBV9, the J gene TRBJ2-2; TRBD1 is a possible D gene (5 bases). The V end lost 5 bases, the J end lost 2 bases, and 16 bases lay between the germline ends. Per the germline V gene, CDR1 is SGDLS and CDR2 is YYNGEE. The CDR3 is made up of 16 amino acids. The CDR3 nucleotides read TGTGCCAGCAGTTTCGGTAGGACACTAAACACCGGGGAGCTGTTTTTT. It specifies CASSFGRTLNTGELFF.

The chain has TRBV5-1 and TRBJ2-5; 7 nucleotides align to TRBD2. The CDR3 sequence is 15 residues long. The germline CDR1 and CDR2 sequences are SGHRS and YFSETQ. V trimming: 0 bases; J trimming: 3 bases; junction bases outside the gene matches: 5. As DNA, the CDR3 is TGCGCCAGCAGCTTGGGGCCTAGCGGAAAAGAGACCCAGTACTTC. This encodes CASSLGPSGKETQYF. The variable domain in full, with the rest retrieved from reference TRBV5-1 and TRBJ2-5, is KAGVTQTPRYLIKTRGQQVTLSCSPISGHRSVSWYQQTPGQGLQFLFEYFSETQRNKGNFPGRFSGRQFSNSRSEMNVSTLELGDSALYLCASSLGPSGKETQYFGPGTRLLVL.

This sequence joins TRBV6-4 and TRBJ2-2, with a tentative D call TRBD1 (5 bases). V gave up 4 bases and J gave up 4 bases, with 13 bases separating them. The germline CDR1 and CDR2 sequences are MRHNA and SNTAGT. The CDR3 sequence is 15 residues long. CDR3 amino acids: CASSVGGTGTGELFF. As DNA, the CDR3 is TGTGCCAGCAGTGTAGGTGGCACAGGCACCGGGGAGCTGTTTTTT.

This clone was seen only a few times. J is TRBJ1-2 and V is TRBV6-4, with 11 bases that match TRBD1. V shed 0 bases, J shed 8 bases, and the junction held 14 bases outside the gene matches. CDR3 size: 18 residues. Per the germline V gene, CDR1 is MRHNA and CDR2 is SNTAGT. The CDR3 bases are TGTGCCAGCAGTGACTCGATACCCTGGACAGGGGGCGAGAGGGGCTACACCTTC. Amino acids: CASSDSIPWTGGERGYTF.

The CDR3 region is CASSFTPTGPQYF. CDR3 nucleotide sequence: TGTGCCAGCAGCTTTACGCCGACGGGACCTCAGTACTTC. The rearrangement links TRBV5-6 to TRBJ2-7; perhaps D is TRBD1 or TRBD2 (5 bases each). The CDR3 is 13 amino acids. Per germline, CDR1 SGHDT and CDR2 YYEEEE. Between the trimmed V and J ends, which lost 2 bases and 10 bases, there was a span of 16 bases.

V gene TRBV6-2 or TRBV6-3 combines with J gene TRBJ1-2; the D gene is possibly TRBD1 (6 bases). The CDR3 has 13 amino acids. V lost 5 bases, J lost 5 bases, and 12 bases lay in between. Per germline, CDR1 MNHEY and CDR2 SVGEGT. CDR3 in amino acids: CASSPGQRYGYTF. The CDR3 DNA follows: TGTGCCAGCAGTCCGGGACAACGTTATGGCTACACCTTC.

The V call is TRBV6-1, the J call TRBJ1-5, with TRBD1 as a possible D gene (5 bases). Germline V CDR1 and CDR2: MNHNS, SASEGT. Trimming shortened V by 2 bases and J by 4 bases, and 15 bases separated the two germline ends. The CDR3 has 16 residues. CDR3 sequence (DNA): TGTGCCAGCAGTGAATTGGGCTGGCAGGGAAATCAGCCCCAGCATTTT. Protein sequence: CASSELGWQGNQPQHF.

In regard to this clone: One junction end disagrees with the germline gene, perhaps due to a read error. The CDR3 bases are TGTGCTAGCAGCTTAAGCCCCGGGACAGGAGACACCGGGGAGCTGTTTTTT. Residues: CASSLSPGTGDTGELFF. This sequence joins TRBV7-7 and TRBJ2-2; TRBD1 aligns across 8 bases. This CDR3 has 17 residues. Germline lookup yields CDR1 SSHAT and CDR2 FNYEAQ (reference sequence).